Listed here are 16 T cell receptor beta chains from one sample, sequenced in a study of shared clonotypes between healthy human individuals. Generated by immunoSEQ multiplex PCR, the TCRdb table keeps only in-frame clones and is missing some. The sample lists some 1 million clones; about 80% were seen once. The specimen sequenced was memory CD4+ T cells sorted from blood. The subset is: CD45RA-negative fraction. The receptors here all came from a man in his late teens or twenties in good health.

The J gene is TRBJ2-1, the V gene TRBV18, with no clear D. V shed 3 bases and J shed 5 bases, with 11 bases lying between them. The CDR3 has 14 amino acids. Germline V gene sequence: CDR1 KGHSH, CDR2 LQKENI. This CDR3 reads CASSPTLGNNEQFF. CDR3 nucleotides: TGTGCCAGCTCACCCACCTTAGGGAACAATGAGCAGTTCTTC.

The chain couples TRBV19 to TRBJ2-3; D call uncertain. CDR1 LNHDA and CDR2 SQIVND come from the germline V gene (reference sequence). Trimming left V 1 base short and J 0 bases short, with 11 bases between. CDR3 size: 16 residues. CDR3 in amino acids: CASSIGGGTSTDTQYF. The CDR3 nucleotides read TGTGCCAGTAGTATAGGTGGCGGTACTAGCACAGATACGCAGTATTTT.

This sequence joins TRBV11-3 and TRBJ2-5, with 8 bases lining up with TRBD1. V gave up 6 bases and J gave up 1 base; unmatched junction bases: 7. Per the germline V gene, CDR1 is SGHNT and CDR2 is YENEEA. This CDR3 region has 15 residues. CDR3 amino acids: CASSQNTGGQETQYF. In DNA form, the CDR3 reads TGTGCCAGCAGTCAAAACACAGGGGGCCAAGAGACCCAGTACTTC.

As to this clone: Just one base apart from a much larger clone, this may be a read error. The V and J genes are TRBV5-6 and TRBJ2-5, with 8 bases identical to TRBD1. The CDR3 is 17 amino acids. The trim removed 0 bases at V and 3 bases at J, leaving 10 bases unmatched. Looked up from germline, CDR1 is SGHDT and CDR2 is YYEEEE. The CDR3 sequence: CASSLGRQGTGKETQYF. The CDR3 DNA reads TGTGCCAGCAGCTTGGGTAGACAGGGGACGGGAAAAGAGACCCAGTACTTC.

The chain is built from TRBV9 and TRBJ1-2; the D gene is possibly TRBD1 (6 bases). Trimming left V 5 bases short and J 4 bases short, with 18 bases between. The CDR3 has 15 residues. In germline, CDR1 is SGDLS, CDR2 YYNGEE. Here the CDR3 DNA reads TGTGCCAGCAGTAGGAGTCCGGGGGCCACCTATGGCTACACCTTC. This translates into CASSRSPGATYGYTF.

This sequence joins TRBV12-5 and TRBJ1-2; a weak D match, TRBD1 (5 bases). Per germline, CDR1 LGHNT and CDR2 FRNRAP. The length of the CDR3 is 15 residues. The V end lost 1 base, the J end lost 2 bases, and 11 bases lay between the germline ends. CDR3 in amino acids: CASGLDSGLNYGYTF. The CDR3 DNA reads as TGTGCTAGTGGTTTGGACTCGGGACTGAACTATGGCTACACCTTC.

This clone has more than one count but fewer than ten. The chain uses TRBV14 and TRBJ1-6, with a weak D call TRBD1 (5 bases). Germline CDR1 is SGHDN and CDR2 is FVKESK. Trimming stripped 0 bases from V and 7 bases from J, with 10 bases between. The CDR3 has 15 residues. Here the CDR3 DNA reads TGTGCCAGCAGCCAAGATTTAACAGGAAATTCACCCCTCCACTTT. Translated, it gives CASSQDLTGNSPLHF.

This clone was counted a few times. CDR3 DNA: TGTGCCAGCAGTTTAGGTCAGCTCTTTAACTATGGCTACACCTTC. It codes for CASSLGQLFNYGYTF. The chain is built from TRBV28 and TRBJ1-2; D gene ambiguous. V lost 2 bases and J 1 base, leaving 11 bases between the germline ends. CDR1 and CDR2 (germline): MDHEN, SYDVKM. The CDR3 extends over 15 amino acids.

This clone was found many times. This sample includes further DNA sequences coding for the same CDR3. The chain couples TRBV2 to TRBJ2-3; D ambiguous. The CDR3 length is 12 residues. Trimming removed 6 bases at V and 2 bases at J, with 6 bases between. Germline V gene sequence: CDR1 SNHLY, CDR2 FYNNEI. The CDR3 is CASSVDTDTQYF. As DNA, the CDR3 is TGTGCCAGCAGCGTAGACACAGATACGCAGTATTTT.

The chain couples TRBV27 to TRBJ1-6; the D gene is possibly TRBD1 (6 bases). Deletions cut 5 bases from V and 7 bases from J, with 15 bases between. Looked up from germline, CDR1 is MNHEY and CDR2 is SMNVEV (reference sequence). The CDR3 contains 15 residues. The CDR3 region is CASSSRDMGNSPLHF. The CDR3 nucleotides are TGTGCCAGCAGTAGCCGGGACATGGGCAATTCACCCCTCCACTTT.

The chain uses TRBV28 and TRBJ2-2, with 7 bases fitting TRBD2. This CDR3 comprises 15 residues. Germline assignment: CDR1 MDHEN and CDR2 SYDVKM. V trimming: 6 bases; J trimming: 5 bases; junction bases outside the gene matches: 9. The CDR3: CASSTTGRVTGELFF. The CDR3 DNA is TGTGCCAGCAGCACCACTGGGAGGGTTACCGGGGAGCTGTTTTTT.

The rearrangement joins TRBV18 to TRBJ1-6; D possibly corresponds to TRBD1 (5 bases). V lost 1 base and J lost 12, with 16 bases in between. The CDR3 loop spans 15 amino acids. Looked up from germline, CDR1 is KGHSH and CDR2 is LQKENI. The CDR3 nucleotides read TGTGCCAGCTCACCACGGGGCAGGGACTCCGAACCCCTCCACTTT. Translating it yields CASSPRGRDSEPLHF.

The chain couples TRBV5-1 to TRBJ1-6; 7 nucleotides align to TRBD1. The CDR3 contains 15 residues. J lost 9 bases, V lost 0 bases, and 6 bases had no gene match. CDR1 is SGHRS, CDR2 YFSETQ, per germline. The CDR3, as DNA: TGCGCCAGCAGCTTGGCCGGGTCAGGGGGTTCACCCCTCCACTTT. Amino acid sequence: CASSLAGSGGSPLHF.

This clone was counted a single time. The chain uses TRBV4-1 and TRBJ1-1; D is possibly TRBD1 (6 bases). V gave up 0 bases and J gave up 1 base, with 12 bases separating them. The CDR3 consists of 16 residues. Germline CDR1 MGHRA, CDR2 YSYEKL. The CDR3 loop is CASSQDRGGGNTEAFF. The CDR3 region has the DNA TGCGCCAGCAGCCAAGATAGAGGGGGGGGGAACACTGAAGCTTTCTTT.

The chain links TRBV2 to TRBJ1-3; D is ambiguous. The ends were cut back, 6 bases at V and 0 bases at J, with 9 bases in the middle. The CDR3 is 14 amino acids. Germline V gene lookup returns CDR1 SNHLY and CDR2 FYNNEI. CDR3 coding DNA: TGTGCCAGCAGCTCGAGGGACTCTGGAAACACCATATATTTT. Its translation is CASSSRDSGNTIYF.

A note on this clone: Other DNA sequences within the sample encode an identical CDR3. This rearrangement joins TRBV7-2 to TRBJ2-1; 8 nucleotides agree with TRBD1. Germline-derived CDR1 and CDR2 are SGHTA and FQGNSA. With 0 bases clipped from V and 4 bases from J, the junction kept 2 bases outside the gene matches. This CDR3 comprises 15 residues. The CDR3 loop is CASSLAQGGYNEQFF. In DNA, the CDR3 is TGTGCCAGCAGCTTAGCACAGGGGGGATACAATGAGCAGTTCTTC.